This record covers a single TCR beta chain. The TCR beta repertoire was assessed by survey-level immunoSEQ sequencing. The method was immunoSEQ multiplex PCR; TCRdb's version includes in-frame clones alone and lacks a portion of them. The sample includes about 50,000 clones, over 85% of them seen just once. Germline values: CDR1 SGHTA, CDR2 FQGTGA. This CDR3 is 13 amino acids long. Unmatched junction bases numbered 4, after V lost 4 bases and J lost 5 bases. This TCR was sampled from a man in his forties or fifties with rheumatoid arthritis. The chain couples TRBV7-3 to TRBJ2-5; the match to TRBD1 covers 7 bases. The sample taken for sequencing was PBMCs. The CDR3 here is CASSSQGDETQYF. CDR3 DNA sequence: TGTGCCAGCAGCTCCCAGGGGGATGAGACCCAGTACTTC.